The 4 T cell receptor beta chains given below trace back to one sample, sequenced in a study of patients and donors after allogeneic stem cell transplantation (dated by TCRdb to about 2020). Libraries came from RT-PCR. Instrument on record: NextSeq 550. The public reads were run again by TCRdb, first through fastp at Q25 and then through MiXCR, and only productive beta chains were kept. Rows are combined by CDR3 protein, so each entry shows the most common genes and DNA. The sample yields more than 150,000 distinct CDR3 sequences; about 40% were counted once. Together, the top ten hold around 35% of the sample. Sequenced: blood, either unsorted or a sorted T cell fraction (not recorded which). These receptors all stem from a human donor who was either an allogeneic HSCT recipient or a stem cell or donor lymphocyte infusion donor (not recorded which). It is not recorded whose cells these are; they may come from a transplant donor.

A remark on this clonotype: This may stem from a read error, because a much larger clone lies one nucleotide away. The V and J genes are TRBV12-3 or TRBV12-4 and TRBJ2-1; 9 bases agree with TRBD2. With V trimmed by 3 bases and J by 5 bases, 17 bases remained unmatched. The CDR3 runs 19 residues. Here the CDR3 DNA reads TGTGCCAGCAGTTTTAACGATGGACCAGCGGGAGGCCGAGACAATGAGCAGTTCTTC. This codes for CASSFNDGPAGGRDNEQFF.

The V and J genes are TRBV5-6 and TRBJ2-1, with D possibly being TRBD2 (6 bases). CDR1 and CDR2 (germline): SGHDT, YYEEEE. This CDR3 contains 17 residues. Trimming stripped 3 bases from V and 0 bases from J, with 16 bases between. CDR3 coding DNA: TGTGCCAGCAGCTCCAGACTAGTCGGAAGCTCCTACAATGAGCAGTTCTTC. Its translation is CASSSRLVGSSYNEQFF.

The chain recombines TRBV4-3 with TRBJ2-7, with TRBD2 as a possible D gene (6 bases). The CDR3 extends over 15 amino acids. From germline, CDR1 is LGHNA and CDR2 YSLEER. Trimming took 0 bases from V and 3 from J, leaving 12 bases between them. CDR3: CASSQEGGSGYEQYF. CDR3 DNA: TGCGCCAGCAGCCAAGAAGGAGGTAGCGGCTACGAGCAGTACTTC.

The chain joins TRBV5-1 to TRBJ1-2; D remains ambiguous. V dropped 8 bases and J dropped 4 bases, with 15 bases sitting between them. Germline CDR1 and CDR2: SGHRS and YFSETQ. CDR3 length: 13 residues. CDR3 bases: TGCGCCAGTCAGGACCCTGGCCGCTATGGCTACACCTTC. Protein product: CASQDPGRYGYTF. The full variable domain, completed using reference TRBV5-1 and TRBJ1-2, is KAGVTQTPRYLIKTRGQQVTLSCSPISGHRSVSWYQQTPGQGLQFLFEYFSETQRNKGNFPGRFSGRQFSNSRSEMNVSTLELGDSALYLCASQDPGRYGYTFGSGTRLTVV.